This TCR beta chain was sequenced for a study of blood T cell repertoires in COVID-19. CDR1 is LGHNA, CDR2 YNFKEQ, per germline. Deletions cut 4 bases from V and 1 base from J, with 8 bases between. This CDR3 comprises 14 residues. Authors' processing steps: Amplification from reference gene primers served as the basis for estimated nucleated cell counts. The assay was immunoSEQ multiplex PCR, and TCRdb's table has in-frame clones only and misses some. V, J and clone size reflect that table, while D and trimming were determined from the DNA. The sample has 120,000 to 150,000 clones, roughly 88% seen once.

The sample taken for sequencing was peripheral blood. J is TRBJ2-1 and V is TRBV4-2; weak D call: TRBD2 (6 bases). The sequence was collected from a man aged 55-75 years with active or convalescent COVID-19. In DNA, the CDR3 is TGTGCCAGCAGCCCCGGGAGTTCCTACAATGAGCAGTTCTTC. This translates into CASSPGSSYNEQFF.